The T cell receptor (beta chain) under discussion was sequenced for a study of identical twins. General observations from the study: In cord blood, abundant beta clonotypes had fewer insertions; memory showed no trend. The authors noted that invariant MAIT and iNKT cells could partly confound zero-insertion analyses.

After template switching added a universal primer site, the resulting cDNA carried unique molecular identifiers. TCRdb reprocessed the 5' RACE reads with MiXCR, giving one entry per CDR3 protein. The sample records about 450,000 distinct CDR3 sequences, approximately 18% being singletons. The V gene lost 3 bases and the J gene lost 5 bases, with 13 bases spanning the gap. CDR3 size: 14 residues. Points on this clonotype: Its antigen is currently unknown.

V and J are TRBV12-3 or TRBV12-4 and TRBJ2-5; D perhaps matches TRBD1 (6 bases). The sequence came from a man aged 45-65 years in good health. The sample taken for sequencing was naive T cells sorted from blood. The CDR3 region is CASSLEWTAETQYF. CDR3 nucleotides: TGTGCCAGCAGTTTGGAGTGGACAGCTGAGACCCAGTACTTC.